The rows below give T cell receptor beta chains drawn from one sample of a study of cytomegalovirus exposure and HLA in healthy donors. Some clones are missing from TCRdb's copy, which holds only in-frame ones; the method was immunoSEQ multiplex PCR. The data contain 95,000 to 100,000 clones, 70% to 80% of them singletons. The specimen sequenced was PBMCs. Every receptor here comes from a female donor in good health and CMV-seronegative. Each CDR3 is given without its conserved first and last residue. The D gene is left open where the match is weak.

len | d_gene | v_gene | CDR3aa
11 | TRBD1 | TRBV6-1 | ASDSGQNQPQH
12 | TRBD1 | TRBV6-6 | ASSPGTVNYGYT
13 | NA | TRBV28 | ASTLGGGPRYEQY
14 | NA | TRBV5-1 | ASSLGEGSPNYGYT
16 | TRBD2 | TRBV9 | ASSEQSGTSGRGNEQF
13 | NA | TRBV7-7 | ASRGDTLGYYEQY
14 | NA | TRBV4-1 | ASSQPRGERNSPLH
13 | NA | TRBV23-1 | ASSQSRRSNEKLF
16 | NA | TRBV5-4 | ASSLGRGGQPANEKLF
11 | NA | TRBV11-2 | ASSPSSSYEQY
13 | TRBD1 | TRBV5-1 | ASSRGTGEAYGYT
14 | TRBD1 | TRBV7-9 | ASSPPGGGPRYGYT
13 | NA | TRBV6-1 | ASSDLSTPNYGYT
11 | NA | TRBV7-6 | ASSLSRNQPQH
11 | NA | TRBV6-5 | ASRGPNTGELF
14 | TRBD2 | TRBV2 | ASSLLAGGLLGTQY
13 | NA | TRBV19 | ASSIDPGGDQPQH
13 | TRBD1 | TRBV4-1 | ASSQTGAEYNEQF
13 | NA | TRBV6-5 | ASSPRGGRGQPQH
13 | NA | TRBV4-2 | ASSQDGNSNYGYT
9 | TRBD1 | TRBV20-1 | LNPGGDGYT
11 | NA | TRBV9 | ASSVGSNEKLF
12 | TRBD2 | TRBV4-1 | ASSQDGGGYEQY
10 | TRBD1 | TRBV29-1 | SAGQHLYEQY
12 | TRBD2 | TRBV9 | ASSLRTSWDEQF
9 | NA | TRBV28 | ASSLENIQY
15 | TRBD1 | TRBV7-9 | ASSLRGPRGHTGTQY
13 | TRBD1 | TRBV7-2 | ASSLESQGEYEQY
12 | NA | TRBV5-1 | ASSDREGRHGYT
12 | NA | TRBV11-3 | ASSENGRGYEQY
11 | TRBD1 | TRBV6-4 | ASSPGDSVGYT
12 | TRBD2 | TRBV5-1 | ASSSGTNSYEQY
12 | TRBD2 | TRBV28 | ASSLLAGNHEQY
14 | TRBD2 | TRBV30 | AWSVKLAGGGETQY